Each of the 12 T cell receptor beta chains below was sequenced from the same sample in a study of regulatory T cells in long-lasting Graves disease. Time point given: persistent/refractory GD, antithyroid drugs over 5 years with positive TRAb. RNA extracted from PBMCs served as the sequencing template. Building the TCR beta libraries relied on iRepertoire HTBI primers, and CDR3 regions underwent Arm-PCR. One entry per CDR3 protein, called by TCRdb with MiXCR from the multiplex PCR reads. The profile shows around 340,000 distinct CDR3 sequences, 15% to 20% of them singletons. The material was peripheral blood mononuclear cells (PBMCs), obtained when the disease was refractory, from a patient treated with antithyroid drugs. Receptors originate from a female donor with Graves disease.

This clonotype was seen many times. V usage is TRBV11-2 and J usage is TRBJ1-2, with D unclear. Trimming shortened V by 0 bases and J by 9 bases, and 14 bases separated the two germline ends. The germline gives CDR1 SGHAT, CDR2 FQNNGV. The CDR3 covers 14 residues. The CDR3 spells CASSLEGDTDRYTF. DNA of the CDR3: TGTGCCAGCAGCTTAGAAGGAGATACGGATCGCTACACCTTC.

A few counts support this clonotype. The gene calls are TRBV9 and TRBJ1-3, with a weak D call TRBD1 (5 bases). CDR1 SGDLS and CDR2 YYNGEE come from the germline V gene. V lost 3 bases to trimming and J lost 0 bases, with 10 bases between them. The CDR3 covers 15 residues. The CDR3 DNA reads TGTGCCAGCAGCGGGGGACTGTACTCTGGAAACACCATATATTTT. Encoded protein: CASSGGLYSGNTIYF.

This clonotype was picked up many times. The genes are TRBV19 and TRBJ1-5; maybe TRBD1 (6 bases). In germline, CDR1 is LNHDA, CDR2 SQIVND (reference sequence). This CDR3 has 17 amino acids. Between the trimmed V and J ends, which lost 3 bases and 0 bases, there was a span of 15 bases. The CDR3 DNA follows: TGTGCCAGTAGTATTTTCTCTGACAGGTATAGCAATCAGCCCCAGCATTTT. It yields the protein CASSIFSDRYSNQPQHF.

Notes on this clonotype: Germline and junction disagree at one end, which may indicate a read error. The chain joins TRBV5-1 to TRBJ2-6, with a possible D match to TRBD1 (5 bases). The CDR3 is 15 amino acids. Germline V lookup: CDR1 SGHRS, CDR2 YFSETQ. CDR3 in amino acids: CTSSLSGYGANVLTF. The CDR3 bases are TGCACCAGCAGCTTGTCAGGGTACGGGGCCAACGTCCTGACTTTC.

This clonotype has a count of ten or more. This CDR3 is CSAQRQGPETQYF. The CDR3 bases are TGCAGTGCTCAACGACAGGGGCCTGAGACCCAGTACTTC. The V and J genes are TRBV20-1 and TRBJ2-5, with TRBD1 matching over 8 bases. Germline V gene data show CDR1 as DFQATT and CDR2 as SNEGSKA (reference sequence). The CDR3 consists of 13 residues. Germline trimming cut 5 bases from V and 5 bases from J; bases unmatched to any gene: 7.

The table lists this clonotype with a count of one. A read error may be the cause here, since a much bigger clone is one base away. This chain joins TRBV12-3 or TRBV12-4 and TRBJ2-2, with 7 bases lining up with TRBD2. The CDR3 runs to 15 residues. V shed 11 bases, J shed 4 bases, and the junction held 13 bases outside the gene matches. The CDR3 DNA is TGTGCCGGCACTATAAGGCGGGGGTTCACCGGGGAGCTGTTTTTT. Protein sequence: CAGTIRRGFTGELFF.

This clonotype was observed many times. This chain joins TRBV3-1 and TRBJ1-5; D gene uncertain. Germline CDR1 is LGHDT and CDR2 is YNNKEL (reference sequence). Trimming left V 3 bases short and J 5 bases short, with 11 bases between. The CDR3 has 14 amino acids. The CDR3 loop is CASSQGWGDQPQHF. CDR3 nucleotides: TGTGCCAGCAGCCAGGGGTGGGGAGATCAGCCCCAGCATTTT.

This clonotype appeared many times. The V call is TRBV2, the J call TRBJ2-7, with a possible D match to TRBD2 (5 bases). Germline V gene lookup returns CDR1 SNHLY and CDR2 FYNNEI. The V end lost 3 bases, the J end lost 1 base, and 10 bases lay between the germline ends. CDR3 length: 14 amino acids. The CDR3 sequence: CASSEYGVSYEQYF. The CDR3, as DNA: TGTGCCAGCAGTGAGTACGGGGTATCCTACGAGCAGTACTTC.

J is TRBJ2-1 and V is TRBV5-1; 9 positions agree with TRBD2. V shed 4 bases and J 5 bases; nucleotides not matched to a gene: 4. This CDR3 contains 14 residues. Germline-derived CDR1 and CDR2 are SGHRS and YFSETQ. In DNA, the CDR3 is TGCGCCAGCAGCCTCCTAGCGGGGAACAATGAGCAGTTCTTC. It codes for CASSLLAGNNEQFF.

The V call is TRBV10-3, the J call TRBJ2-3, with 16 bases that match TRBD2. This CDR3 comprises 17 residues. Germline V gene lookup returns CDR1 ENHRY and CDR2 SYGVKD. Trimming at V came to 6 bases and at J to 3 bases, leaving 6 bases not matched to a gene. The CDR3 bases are TGTGCCATCAGCTCCGGGACTAGCGGGGGGGCGACAGATACGCAGTATTTT. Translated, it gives CAISSGTSGGATDTQYF.

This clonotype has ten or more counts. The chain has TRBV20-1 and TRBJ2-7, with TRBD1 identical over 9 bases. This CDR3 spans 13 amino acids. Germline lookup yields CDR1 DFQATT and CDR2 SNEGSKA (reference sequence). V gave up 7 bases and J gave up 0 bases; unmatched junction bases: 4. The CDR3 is CSVRGQGSYEQYF. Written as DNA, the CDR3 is TGCAGTGTTAGGGGACAGGGCTCCTACGAGCAGTACTTC.

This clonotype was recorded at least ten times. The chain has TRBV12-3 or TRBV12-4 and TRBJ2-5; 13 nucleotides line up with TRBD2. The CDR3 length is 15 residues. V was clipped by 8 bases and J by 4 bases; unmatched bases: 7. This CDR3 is CASRTSGRGGETQYF. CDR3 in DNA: TGTGCCAGCCGAACTAGCGGGAGGGGTGGAGAGACCCAGTACTTC.